This entry is about one TCR beta chain. Its antigen remains unknown. No treatment of any kind had been given to any patient before thyroid surgery. This sample is part of a study of metastatic and nonmetastatic thyroid tumors. Study-wide context: Samples came from malignant and benign thyroid patients, and repertoires were compared across blood and tumor or nodule tissue. Whole-study findings and limits: Reports indicated that malignant thyroid tumors showed significantly higher TCR beta diversity than benign nodules did, in blood and tumor.

In the original processing: A classifier of distant metastasis in papillary thyroid cancer was built from CDR3 differences (across clinicopathological groups). TCRdb used MiXCR to call clones anew from the PCR reads. Here the V and J calls rest on TCRdb's processing, not on the authors' analysis. The data show approximately 28,000 clones, roughly 15% seen once. Specimen: blood. The receptor's source is a male donor with papillary thyroid cancer or a benign thyroid nodule (not recorded which). Some clones in this sample may be carry-over from other donors' samples.

The CDR3 nucleotides read TGTGCCAGCAGTTTCGCGGGGTACAATGAGCAGTTCTTC. Translated: CASSFAGYNEQFF. The chain is built from TRBV28 and TRBJ2-1; D may be TRBD2 (6 bases). V was shortened by 3 bases and J by 4 bases, with 7 bases between the two germline ends. The V gene's germline CDR1 is MDHEN and CDR2 SYDVKM. CDR3 length: 13 residues.